A single sample gave rise to the 4 T cell receptor beta chains below, sequenced in a study of T cell repertoires in cytomegalovirus infection. TCRdb re-analysed the reads in MiXCR, keeping a single row per CDR3 protein. The sample lists hundreds of thousands of distinct CDR3 sequences; 17% were seen once. The sample consisted of PBMCs. These receptors came from a human donor in good health (CMV status not recorded). Some clones in this sample may be carry-over from other donors' samples.

V is TRBV29-1 and J is TRBJ1-2; the D is unclear. The germline V and J ends were trimmed by 3 bases and 4 bases, with 6 bases remaining between them. The germline V gene encodes CDR1 SQVTM and CDR2 ANQGSEA. The CDR3 consists of 11 residues. The CDR3: CSVDTSYGYTF. DNA for the CDR3: TGCAGCGTTGACACAAGCTATGGCTACACCTTC.

The chain joins TRBV6-2 or TRBV6-3 to TRBJ1-6; possible D gene TRBD1, 5 bases. Trimming shortened V by 6 bases and J by 4 bases, and 13 bases separated the two germline ends. In germline, CDR1 is MNHEY, CDR2 SVGEGT. This CDR3 spans 15 amino acids. CDR3 DNA: TGTGCCAGCAGCCGCGACAGAGCTTATAATTCACCCCTCCACTTT. Amino acids: CASSRDRAYNSPLHF.

This clonotype was recorded a few times. J is TRBJ1-2 and V is TRBV10-3, with a weak D call TRBD1 (6 bases). The germline gives CDR1 ENHRY, CDR2 SYGVKD. The V gene lost 6 bases and the J gene lost 3 bases, with 17 bases spanning the gap. There are 15 residues in the CDR3. CDR3: CAISGGGGTDYGYTF. CDR3 DNA sequence: TGTGCCATCAGCGGGGGGGGCGGCACGGACTATGGCTACACCTTC.

This clonotype turned up a few times. The rearrangement uses TRBV5-6 and TRBJ2-6; no reliable D call. This CDR3 region has 18 residues. Trimming stripped 4 bases from V and 1 base from J, with 18 bases between. CDR1 SGHDT and CDR2 YYEEEE come from the germline V gene. CDR3 loop: CASSPSLGRKSGANVLTF. For the CDR3, the DNA is TGTGCCAGCAGCCCCTCACTTGGCCGGAAGTCTGGGGCCAACGTCCTGACTTTC. Complete variable domain (other parts from reference TRBV5-6 and TRBJ2-6): DAGVTQSPTHLIKTRGQQVTLRCSPKSGHDTVSWYQQALGQGPQFIFQYYEEEERQRGNFPDRFSGHQFPNYSSELNVNALLLGDSALYLCASSPSLGRKSGANVLTFGAGSRLTVL.